One and the same sample provided the 8 T cell receptor beta chains below, sequenced in a study of identical twins. TCRdb called the 5' RACE reads again in MiXCR, with one record for every CDR3 protein. The table lists hundreds of thousands of distinct CDR3 sequences, 5.5% to 6.5% of them singletons. The sequencing sample was made of naive T cells sorted from blood. The receptors here all came from a man aged 18 to 30 in good health.

There are many counts of this clonotype. V gene TRBV29-1 combines with J gene TRBJ2-2; D unclear. The CDR3 is made up of 12 amino acids. V was pared by 8 bases and J by 3 bases, with 10 bases between. CDR1 is SQVTM and CDR2 is ANQGSEA in the germline V gene. The CDR3 bases are TGCAGCACTTTCGGAGACACCGGGGAGCTGTTTTTT. It translates to CSTFGDTGELFF.

This clonotype was seen at least ten times. This chain's CDR3 is CSVVGNEKLFF. The DNA of the CDR3 is TGCAGCGTTGTTGGAAATGAAAAACTGTTTTTT. The chain employs TRBV29-1 and TRBJ1-4; D unresolved. CDR3 size: 11 residues. The V and J ends lost 4 bases and 5 bases respectively, with 5 bases between them. Germline V CDR1 and CDR2: SQVTM, ANQGSEA.

This clonotype was observed many times. The chain carries TRBV12-3 or TRBV12-4 and TRBJ2-5; D is possibly TRBD2 (6 bases). Trimming removed 6 bases from V and 5 bases from J, with 16 bases in between. The CDR3 sequence is 14 residues long. CDR3 loop: CASSAGSPRETQYF. Here the CDR3 DNA reads TGTGCCAGCAGCGCGGGATCCCCGAGGGAGACCCAGTACTTC.

This clonotype was seen many times. The CDR3: CASRDPTEGGNTIYF. As DNA, the CDR3 is TGTGCCAGCAGGGACCCGACAGAGGGAGGAAACACCATATATTTT. This chain uses TRBV12-3 or TRBV12-4 with TRBJ1-3; weak D call: TRBD1 (5 bases). The ends were cut back, 6 bases at V and 4 bases at J, with 16 bases in the middle. The CDR3 is 15 amino acids.

This clonotype was picked up many times. The chain carries TRBV7-9 and TRBJ2-1; TRBD1 aligns across 11 bases. The CDR3 spans 15 residues. V gave up 5 bases and J gave up 9 bases; unmatched junction bases: 9. CDR1 is SEHNR, CDR2 FQNEAQ, per germline (reference sequence). Here the CDR3 reads CASSQFGQGAGEQFF. CDR3 nucleotides: TGTGCCAGCAGCCAATTTGGACAGGGGGCTGGTGAGCAGTTCTTC.

This clonotype was seen repeatedly, ten times or more. Here the CDR3 DNA reads TGTGCCAGCAGTGATCGGACAGGGGGAAACGAAAAACTGTTTTTT. Protein: CASSDRTGGNEKLFF. The chain couples TRBV6-1 to TRBJ1-4; 10 positions match TRBD1. CDR3 length equals 15 residues. V dropped 3 bases and J dropped 8; count of bases not matched to a gene: 6. The germline V gene has CDR1 MNHNS and CDR2 SASEGT.

The table lists this clonotype with many counts. The CDR3 bases are TGTGCCAGCAGCCAAGTTGCAGGGGCTAATGAAAAACTGTTTTTT. Protein sequence: CASSQVAGANEKLFF. The chain is built from TRBV4-2 and TRBJ1-4; TRBD1 might be the D (6 bases). V was shortened by 1 base and J by 3 bases, with 9 bases between the two germline ends. This CDR3 contains 15 residues. Germline V gene data show CDR1 as LGHNA and CDR2 as YNFKEQ.

Many counts were recorded for this clonotype. The rearrangement joins TRBV29-1 to TRBJ2-7; D may be TRBD1 or TRBD2 (5 bases each). Germline assignment: CDR1 SQVTM and CDR2 ANQGSEA. The CDR3 runs to 11 residues. V lost 5 bases, J lost 5 bases, and 10 bases lay in between. The CDR3 DNA reads as TGCAGCGTTCCTCAGGGACACGAGCAGTACTTC. This sequence encodes CSVPQGHEQYF.